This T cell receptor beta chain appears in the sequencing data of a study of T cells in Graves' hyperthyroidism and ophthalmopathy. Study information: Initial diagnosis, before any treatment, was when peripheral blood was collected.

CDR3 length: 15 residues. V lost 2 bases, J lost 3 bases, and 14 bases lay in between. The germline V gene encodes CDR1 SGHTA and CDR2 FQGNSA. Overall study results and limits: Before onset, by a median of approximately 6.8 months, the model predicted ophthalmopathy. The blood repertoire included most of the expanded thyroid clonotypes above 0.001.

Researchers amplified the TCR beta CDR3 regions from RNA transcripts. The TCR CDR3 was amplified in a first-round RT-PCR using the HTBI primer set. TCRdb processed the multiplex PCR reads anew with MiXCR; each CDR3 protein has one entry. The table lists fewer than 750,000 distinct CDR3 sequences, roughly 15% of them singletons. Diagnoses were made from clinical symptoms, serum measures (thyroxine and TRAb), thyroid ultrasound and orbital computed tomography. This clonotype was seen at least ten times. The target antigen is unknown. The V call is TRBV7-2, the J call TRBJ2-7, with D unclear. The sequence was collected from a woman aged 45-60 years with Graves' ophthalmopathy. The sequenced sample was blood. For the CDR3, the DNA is TGTGCCAGCAGCTTATCGCAGGCAGCGATCTACGAGCAGTACTTC. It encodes CASSLSQAAIYEQYF.